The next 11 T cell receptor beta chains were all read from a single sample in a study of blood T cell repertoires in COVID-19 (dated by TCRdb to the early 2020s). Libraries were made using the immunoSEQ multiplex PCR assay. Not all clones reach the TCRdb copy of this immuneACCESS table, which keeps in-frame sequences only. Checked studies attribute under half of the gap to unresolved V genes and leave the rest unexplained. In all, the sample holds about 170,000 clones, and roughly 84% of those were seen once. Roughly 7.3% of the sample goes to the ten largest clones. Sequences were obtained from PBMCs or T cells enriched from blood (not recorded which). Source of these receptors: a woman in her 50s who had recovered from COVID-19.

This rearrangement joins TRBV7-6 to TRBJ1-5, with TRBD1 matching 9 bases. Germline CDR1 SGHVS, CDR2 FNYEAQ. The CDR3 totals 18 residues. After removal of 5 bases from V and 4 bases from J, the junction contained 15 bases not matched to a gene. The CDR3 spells CASSQRSGTGSVNQPQHF. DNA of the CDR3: TGTGCCAGCAGCCAACGCAGCGGGACAGGGAGCGTTAATCAGCCCCAGCATTTT.

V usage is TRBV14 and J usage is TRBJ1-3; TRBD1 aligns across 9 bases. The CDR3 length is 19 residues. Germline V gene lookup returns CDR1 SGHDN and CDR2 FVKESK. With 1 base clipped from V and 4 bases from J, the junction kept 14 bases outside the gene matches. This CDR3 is CASSQVEFRQGVTGNTIYF. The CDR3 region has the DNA TGTGCCAGCAGCCAAGTCGAGTTCCGACAGGGGGTGACCGGAAACACCATATATTTT.

For the CDR3, the DNA is TGCAGCGTCGATGGGACAGGGGGCTCCTACGAGCAGTACTTC. Its translation is CSVDGTGGSYEQYF. This sequence joins TRBV29-1 and TRBJ2-7; 11 bases are shared with TRBD1. Looked up from germline, CDR1 is SQVTM and CDR2 is ANQGSEA. The junction had 4 bases not matched to a gene; V was cut back by 6 bases and J by 0 bases. There are 14 residues in the CDR3.

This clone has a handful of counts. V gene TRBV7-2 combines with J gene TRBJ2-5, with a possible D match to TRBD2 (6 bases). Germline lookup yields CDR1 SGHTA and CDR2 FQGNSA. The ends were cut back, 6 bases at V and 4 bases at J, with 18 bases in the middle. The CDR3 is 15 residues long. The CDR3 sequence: CASRPRGGAGETQYF. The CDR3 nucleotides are TGTGCCAGCAGGCCTAGGGGAGGCGCGGGAGAGACCCAGTACTTC.

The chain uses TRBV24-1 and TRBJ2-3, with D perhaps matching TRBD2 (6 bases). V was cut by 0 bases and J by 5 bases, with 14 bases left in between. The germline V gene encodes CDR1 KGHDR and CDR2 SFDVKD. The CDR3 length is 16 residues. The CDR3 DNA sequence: TGTGCCACCAGTGATTTGCCGGCTAGCGAGAAAGATACGCAGTATTTT. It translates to CATSDLPASEKDTQYF.

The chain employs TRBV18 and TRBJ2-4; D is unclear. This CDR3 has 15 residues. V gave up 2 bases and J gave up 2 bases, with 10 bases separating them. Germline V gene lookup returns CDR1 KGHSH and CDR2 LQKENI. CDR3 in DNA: TGTGCCAGCTCACCAGATCGAGCATCCAAAAACATTCAGTACTTC. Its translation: CASSPDRASKNIQYF.

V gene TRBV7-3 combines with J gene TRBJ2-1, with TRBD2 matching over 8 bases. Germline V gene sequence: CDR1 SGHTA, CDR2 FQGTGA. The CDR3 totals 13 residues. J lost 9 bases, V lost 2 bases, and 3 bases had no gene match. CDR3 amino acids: CASSLREGGEQFF. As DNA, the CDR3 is TGTGCCAGCAGCTTACGGGAGGGGGGTGAGCAGTTCTTC.

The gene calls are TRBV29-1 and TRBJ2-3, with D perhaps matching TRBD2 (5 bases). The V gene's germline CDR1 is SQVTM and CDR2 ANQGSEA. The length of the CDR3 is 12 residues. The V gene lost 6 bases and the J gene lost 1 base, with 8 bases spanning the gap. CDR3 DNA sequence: TGCAGCGTGAGGGTTCGCACAGATACGCAGTATTTT. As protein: CSVRVRTDTQYF.

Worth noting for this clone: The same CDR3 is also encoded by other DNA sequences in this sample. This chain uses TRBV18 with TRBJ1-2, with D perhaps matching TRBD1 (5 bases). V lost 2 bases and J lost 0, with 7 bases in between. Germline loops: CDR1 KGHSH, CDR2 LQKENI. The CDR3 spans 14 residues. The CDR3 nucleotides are TGTGCCAGCTCACCAGACAGAGCTAACTATGGCTACACCTTC. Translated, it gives CASSPDRANYGYTF.

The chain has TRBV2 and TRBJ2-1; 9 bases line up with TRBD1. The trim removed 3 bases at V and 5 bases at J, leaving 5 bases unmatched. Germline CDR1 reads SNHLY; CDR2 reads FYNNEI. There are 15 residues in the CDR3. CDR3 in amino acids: CASSDLGTGNNEQFF. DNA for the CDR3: TGTGCCAGCAGTGATCTCGGGACAGGGAACAATGAGCAGTTCTTC.

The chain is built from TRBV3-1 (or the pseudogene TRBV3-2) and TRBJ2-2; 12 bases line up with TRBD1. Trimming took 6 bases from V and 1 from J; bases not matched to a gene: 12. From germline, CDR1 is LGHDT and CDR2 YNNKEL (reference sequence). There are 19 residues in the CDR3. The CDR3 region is CASRRSTGTGGENTGELFF. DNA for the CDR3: TGTGCCAGCAGACGCTCAACCGGGACAGGGGGCGAGAACACCGGGGAGCTGTTTTTT.